One and the same sample provided the 30 T cell receptor beta chains below, sequenced in a study of T cell changes during pregnancy in multiple sclerosis. Only in-frame clones appear in the TCRdb table, and some are missing; sequencing was by immunoSEQ multiplex PCR. Here the sample spans some 80,000 clones, 94% being singletons. This material consisted of CD4+ T cells from peripheral blood mononuclear cells, taken after pregnancy. The source of these receptors is a female donor with multiple sclerosis, enrolled in a pregnancy study.

The V gene is TRBV2, the J gene TRBJ1-2, with TRBD1 as a possible D gene (5 bases). Per germline, CDR1 SNHLY and CDR2 FYNNEI. The V gene lost 9 bases and the J gene lost 2 bases, with 13 bases spanning the gap. The length of the CDR3 is 13 residues. The CDR3 sequence: CASLGGSNYGYTF. The CDR3, as DNA: TGTGCCAGTTTGGGGGGTTCCAACTATGGCTACACCTTC. Variable domain in full (rest from reference TRBV2 and TRBJ1-2): EPEVTQTPSHQVTQMGQEVILRCVPISNHLYFYWYRQILGQKVEFLVSFYNNEISEKSEIFDDQFSVERPDGSNFTLKIRSTKLEDSAMYFCASLGGSNYGYTFGSGTRLTVV.

The chain's CDR3 is CASSRAGGSYNEQFF. CDR3 DNA sequence: TGTGCCAGCAGTAGAGCGGGAGGGAGCTACAATGAGCAGTTCTTC. The chain combines TRBV2 with TRBJ2-1, with 10 bases matching TRBD2. The CDR3 is 15 residues long. Trimming at V came to 5 bases and at J to 3 bases, leaving 4 bases not matched to a gene. Germline values: CDR1 SNHLY, CDR2 FYNNEI.

The V call is TRBV7-2, the J call TRBJ2-1; 9 bases are a match to TRBD2. Germline CDR1 SGHTA, CDR2 FQGNSA. The CDR3 totals 16 residues. V was pared by 0 bases and J by 2 bases, with 2 bases of the junction left unmatched. CDR3 bases: TGTGCCAGCAGCTTAGCGGCTAGCGGGGCCTACAATGAGCAGTTCTTC. This translates into CASSLAASGAYNEQFF.

Here the CDR3 reads CASSLAGTRTNNEQFF. CDR3 coding DNA: TGTGCCAGTAGTCTAGCCGGGACTAGAACTAACAATGAGCAGTTCTTC. The chain couples TRBV19 to TRBJ2-1, with TRBD2 identical over 8 bases. Germline V gives CDR1 LNHDA, CDR2 SQIVND (reference sequence). The CDR3 has 16 amino acids. V dropped 5 bases and J dropped 5; count of bases not matched to a gene: 11.

CDR3 amino acids: CASRFRGLAGSNEQFF. Here the CDR3 DNA reads TGTGCCAGCAGGTTTCGTGGACTAGCGGGTTCCAATGAGCAGTTCTTC. The gene calls are TRBV7-2 and TRBJ2-1, with 11 bases identical to TRBD2. This CDR3 is built from 16 residues. Per the germline V gene, CDR1 is SGHTA and CDR2 is FQGNSA. Trimming took 6 bases from V and 6 from J; bases not matched to a gene: 10. The full variable domain, its missing parts supplied by reference TRBV7-2 and TRBJ2-1, is GAGVSQSPSNKVTEKGKDVELRCDPISGHTALYWYRQSLGQGLEFLIYFQGNSAPDKSGLPSDRFSAERTGGSVSTLTIQRTQQEDSAVYLCASRFRGLAGSNEQFFGPGTRLTVL.

This rearrangement joins TRBV28 to TRBJ2-3; D is perhaps TRBD2 (6 bases). V lost 5 bases and J 0 bases, leaving 12 bases between the germline ends. The CDR3 runs to 15 residues. CDR1 MDHEN and CDR2 SYDVKM come from the germline V gene. The CDR3 loop reads CASSGTEPSTDTQYF. As DNA, the CDR3 is TGTGCCAGCAGTGGGACTGAACCTAGCACAGATACGCAGTATTTT.

This clone has just one count. The chain has TRBV6-1 and TRBJ2-1; D perhaps matches TRBD2 (5 bases). This CDR3 region has 15 residues. V lost 3 bases and J lost 7, with 16 bases in between. Germline values: CDR1 MNHNS, CDR2 SASEGT. The CDR3 here is CASSDRGLPRNEQFF. The CDR3 coding sequence is TGTGCCAGCAGTGATCGGGGTCTACCCCGAAATGAGCAGTTCTTC.

CDR3 coding DNA: TGTGCCAGCAGTTTGCTAGGAGGACTAGCGGTCGTCGAGCAGTACTTC. It codes for CASSLLGGLAVVEQYF. The V and J genes are TRBV28 and TRBJ2-7; TRBD2 aligns across 10 bases. The CDR3 extends over 16 amino acids. V dropped 3 bases and J dropped 6; count of bases not matched to a gene: 11. Germline V gene lookup returns CDR1 MDHEN and CDR2 SYDVKM.

This chain links TRBV6-5 with TRBJ2-2; 7 positions agree with TRBD1. The CDR3 covers 13 residues. The germline gives CDR1 MNHEY, CDR2 SVGAGI. V shed 5 bases, J shed 7 bases, and the junction held 4 bases outside the gene matches. The CDR3 DNA is TGTGCCAGCAGTAAGGGGGCGGTCGGGGAGCTGTTTTTT. Translating gives CASSKGAVGELFF.

This chain uses TRBV18 with TRBJ2-7; D remains ambiguous. Germline CDR1 reads KGHSH; CDR2 reads LQKENI. The CDR3 extends over 12 amino acids. Trimming took 6 bases from V and 5 from J, leaving 11 bases between them. CDR3 region: CASSPREDEQYF. In DNA form, the CDR3 reads TGTGCCAGCTCCCCGAGAGAGGACGAGCAGTACTTC.

This CDR3 is CASLEAPGWNTEAFF. DNA for the CDR3: TGTGCCAGTCTTGAAGCCCCAGGGTGGAACACTGAAGCTTTCTTT. The chain employs TRBV2 and TRBJ1-1, with D maybe TRBD1 (5 bases). V lost 9 bases to trimming and J lost 1 base, with 18 bases between them. CDR1 and CDR2 from the germline V gene are SNHLY and FYNNEI. The CDR3 covers 15 residues.

This rearrangement joins TRBV5-1 to TRBJ1-3; D is ambiguous. The ends were cut back, 0 bases at V and 2 bases at J, with 6 bases in the middle. Germline CDR1 reads SGHRS; CDR2 reads YFSETQ. This CDR3 has 14 residues. In DNA, the CDR3 is TGCGCCAGCAGCTTGGGAGGGACTGGAAACACCATATATTTT. This encodes CASSLGGTGNTIYF.

This CDR3 reads CASSALRQGANLDTQYF. CDR3 coding DNA: TGTGCCAGCAGCGCCCTCCGCCAGGGGGCGAACCTAGATACGCAGTATTTT. V usage is TRBV13 and J usage is TRBJ2-3, with 8 bases identical to TRBD1. V was clipped by 5 bases and J by 5 bases; unmatched bases: 15. CDR3 length equals 17 residues. Germline V lookup: CDR1 PRHDT, CDR2 FYEKMQ (reference sequence).

The chain couples TRBV10-3 to TRBJ2-1; 8 positions agree with TRBD1. V trimming: 6 bases; J trimming: 6 bases; junction bases outside the gene matches: 7. Germline values: CDR1 ENHRY, CDR2 SYGVKD. The CDR3 covers 14 residues. This CDR3 is CAIRDGQGGNEQFF. The CDR3 DNA reads as TGTGCCATCAGGGATGGACAGGGAGGCAATGAGCAGTTCTTC.

This chain joins TRBV21-1 and TRBJ2-5; the table's D call, TRBD1, has no DNA check behind it. TRBV21-1 is labeled a pseudogene. This CDR3 spans 15 amino acids. Here the CDR3 reads CASSSWDRGQETQYF. The CDR3 nucleotides read TGTGCCAGCAGCAGTTGGGACAGGGGACAAGAGACCCAGTACTTC.

The rearrangement uses TRBV5-8 and TRBJ2-3, with 7 bases aligning to TRBD1. The CDR3 runs to 14 residues. CDR1 is SGHTS, CDR2 YDEGEE, per germline. V was clipped by 0 bases and J by 6 bases; unmatched bases: 4. The DNA for the CDR3 is TGTGCCAGCAGCTTGGGTGACAGGGCGGATACGCAGTATTTT. This gives the protein CASSLGDRADTQYF.

The chain carries TRBV29-1 and TRBJ2-3, with 14 bases identical to TRBD2. Germline values: CDR1 SQVTM, CDR2 ANQGSEA. V lost 4 bases to trimming and J lost 4 bases; unmatched junction nucleotides: 4. The CDR3 has 15 amino acids. The CDR3 spells CSVGLAGGLADTQYF. CDR3 sequence (DNA): TGCAGCGTTGGACTAGCGGGAGGGTTGGCAGATACGCAGTATTTT.

The chain combines TRBV11-2 with TRBJ2-1; 9 nucleotides match TRBD1. In germline, CDR1 is SGHAT, CDR2 FQNNGV. V lost 2 bases to trimming and J lost 6 bases; unmatched junction nucleotides: 8. The CDR3 is 16 residues long. The CDR3 loop is CASSLNPGTGSNEQFF. For the CDR3, the DNA is TGTGCCAGCAGCTTAAACCCCGGGACAGGGAGCAATGAGCAGTTCTTC.

The chain is built from TRBV9 and TRBJ2-7; perhaps TRBD2 as D (6 bases). CDR3 size: 15 residues. Germline V CDR1 and CDR2: SGDLS, YYNGEE. V shed 4 bases and J shed 3 bases, with 17 bases lying between them. The CDR3 here is CASSLAPAGGYEQYF. The DNA for the CDR3 is TGTGCCAGCAGCCTAGCGCCGGCCGGCGGCTACGAGCAGTACTTC.

V gene TRBV7-2 combines with J gene TRBJ2-1; a possible D gene is TRBD2 (5 bases). V was shortened by 5 bases and J by 8 bases, with 13 bases between the two germline ends. Germline CDR1 and CDR2: SGHTA and FQGNSA. The CDR3 contains 13 residues. The CDR3 region has the DNA TGTGCCAGCAGCCCTAGCTTGACACATGAGCAGTTCTTC. Residues: CASSPSLTHEQFF.

CDR3 DNA: TGTGCCAGCTCCCCTAGCGGGAGGTCTTTAAATGAGCAGTTCTTC. It encodes CASSPSGRSLNEQFF. This chain joins TRBV2 and TRBJ2-1, with 11 bases lining up with TRBD2. The CDR3 is 15 amino acids. J was trimmed by 7 bases and V by 8 bases; bases with no gene match: 10. Per germline, CDR1 SNHLY and CDR2 FYNNEI.

The CDR3 sequence is CASSSSGKNTGELFF. The CDR3 region has the DNA TGTGCCAGCAGCTCTAGCGGGAAGAACACCGGGGAGCTGTTTTTT. The rearrangement links TRBV2 to TRBJ2-2, with 9 bases aligning to TRBD2. The CDR3 has 15 residues. The junction had 3 bases not matched to a gene; V was cut back by 6 bases and J by 1 base. Germline V CDR1 and CDR2: SNHLY, FYNNEI.

The gene calls are TRBV19 and TRBJ1-2; 10 bases match TRBD1. The CDR3 has 16 residues. Per the germline V gene, CDR1 is LNHDA and CDR2 is SQIVND (reference sequence). With 3 bases clipped from V and 2 bases from J, the junction kept 6 bases outside the gene matches. The CDR3 protein is CASSISTGGSNYGYTF. The CDR3 DNA reads TGTGCCAGTAGTATCTCGACAGGGGGCTCAAACTATGGCTACACCTTC.

The CDR3 loop reads CASSEGGLQEQFF. CDR3 nucleotide sequence: TGTGCCAGCAGTGAAGGAGGTCTTCAGGAGCAGTTCTTC. V is TRBV2 and J is TRBJ2-1, with D hard to call. The germline V and J ends were trimmed by 1 base and 10 bases, with 11 bases remaining between them. There are 13 residues in the CDR3. Germline V gene lookup returns CDR1 SNHLY and CDR2 FYNNEI.

J is TRBJ2-4 and V is TRBV29-1; 7 bases are shared with TRBD1. The V segment lost 6 bases and the J segment 3 bases; nucleotides outside the gene matches: 8. The length of the CDR3 is 14 residues. Looked up from germline, CDR1 is SQVTM and CDR2 is ANQGSEA. The chain's CDR3 is CSVRDRAGKNIQYF. Here the CDR3 DNA reads TGCAGCGTCCGAGACAGGGCGGGCAAAAACATTCAGTACTTC.

The chain employs TRBV4-2 and TRBJ2-7; D is undetermined. The CDR3 runs to 14 residues. The V and J ends lost 0 bases and 4 bases respectively, with 10 bases between them. Germline CDR1 LGHNA, CDR2 YNFKEQ. For the CDR3, the DNA is TGTGCCAGCAGCCAAGATCAAGCAAGTTACGAGCAGTACTTC. This codes for CASSQDQASYEQYF.

The genes are TRBV27 and TRBJ2-7, with 8 positions matching TRBD1. The CDR3 runs to 15 residues. In germline, CDR1 is MNHEY, CDR2 SMNVEV (reference sequence). After removal of 7 bases from V and 5 bases from J, the junction contained 13 bases not matched to a gene. CDR3 protein: CASTPGKTGVNEQYF. CDR3 DNA: TGTGCCAGCACCCCTGGGAAGACAGGGGTCAACGAGCAGTACTTC.

CDR3 coding DNA: TGCAGTGCTACCGGGTCTCTGCAGTATTTT. This encodes CSATGSLQYF. This chain joins TRBV20-1 and TRBJ2-3; the D is unclear. This CDR3 has 10 residues. V gave up 4 bases and J gave up 11 bases, with 10 bases separating them. Germline CDR1 and CDR2: DFQATT and SNEGSKA (reference sequence).

This chain uses TRBV28 with TRBJ2-7, with D uncertain. V shed 6 bases and J shed 1 base, with 10 bases lying between them. Germline V gene data show CDR1 as MDHEN and CDR2 as SYDVKM. The CDR3 has 13 residues. The CDR3 region has the DNA TGTGCCAGCAGCCGACTTGTATCCTACGAGCAGTACTTC. Translated, it gives CASSRLVSYEQYF.

This rearrangement joins TRBV27 to TRBJ2-7; 8 bases agree with TRBD1. CDR3 length: 14 residues. The V and J ends lost 5 bases and 4 bases, in that order; junction bases with no gene match: 7. Germline V lookup: CDR1 MNHEY, CDR2 SMNVEV (reference sequence). CDR3: CASSQGAEKYEQYF. CDR3 coding DNA: TGTGCCAGCAGTCAGGGGGCGGAAAAATACGAGCAGTACTTC.